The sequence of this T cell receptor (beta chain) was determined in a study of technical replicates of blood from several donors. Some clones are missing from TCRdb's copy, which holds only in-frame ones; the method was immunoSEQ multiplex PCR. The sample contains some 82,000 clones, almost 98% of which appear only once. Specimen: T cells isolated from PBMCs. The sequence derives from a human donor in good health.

The CDR3 reads CASSASSGGENEQYF. In DNA form, the CDR3 reads TGTGCCAGCAGCGCGTCTAGCGGGGGGGAGAACGAGCAGTACTTC. The J gene is TRBJ2-7, the V gene TRBV9; 12 nucleotides agree with TRBD2. Germline values: CDR1 SGDLS, CDR2 YYNGEE. V was pared by 3 bases and J by 5 bases, with 6 bases of the junction left unmatched. The CDR3 sequence is 15 residues long.